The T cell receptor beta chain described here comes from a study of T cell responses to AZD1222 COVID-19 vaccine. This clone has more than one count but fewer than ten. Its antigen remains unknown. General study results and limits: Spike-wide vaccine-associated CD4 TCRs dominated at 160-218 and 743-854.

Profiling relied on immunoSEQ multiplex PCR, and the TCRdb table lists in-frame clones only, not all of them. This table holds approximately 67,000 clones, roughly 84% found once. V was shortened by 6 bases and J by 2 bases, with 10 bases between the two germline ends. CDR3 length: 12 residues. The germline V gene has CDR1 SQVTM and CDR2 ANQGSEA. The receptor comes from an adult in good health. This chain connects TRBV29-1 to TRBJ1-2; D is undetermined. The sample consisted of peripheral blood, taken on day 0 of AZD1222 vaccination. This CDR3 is CSVRYWNYGYTF. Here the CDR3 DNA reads TGCAGCGTCAGATACTGGAACTATGGCTACACCTTC.